This passage covers 29 T cell receptor beta chains from one sample sequenced in a study of T-cell memory formation after mild COVID-19. TCRdb redid the calling of the 5' RACE reads with MiXCR, one entry per CDR3 protein. The sample lists 300,000 to 400,000 distinct CDR3 sequences; 13% were seen once. The source material was PBMCs or a T cell subset sorted from them (not recorded which). These receptors all stem from a man aged 18 to 30 who had mild COVID-19 (a few samples of this study predate the infection). Cell type and time point are not known.

This clonotype has a handful of counts. The V call is TRBV9, the J call TRBJ1-6; D is uncertain. Germline V lookup: CDR1 SGDLS, CDR2 YYNGEE. V lost 0 bases and J lost 0, with 4 bases in between. The CDR3 consists of 15 residues. The CDR3 spells CASSVASSYNSPLHF. The CDR3 coding sequence is TGTGCCAGCAGCGTAGCGAGCTCCTATAATTCACCCCTCCACTTT.

This clonotype was found once. The chain is built from TRBV20-1 and TRBJ1-2; D call uncertain. From germline, CDR1 is DFQATT and CDR2 SNEGSKA (reference sequence). V lost 2 bases to trimming and J lost 7 bases, with 8 bases between them. There are 11 residues in the CDR3. CDR3 residues: CSARQVAGYTF. CDR3 bases: TGCAGTGCTAGACAGGTGGCTGGCTACACCTTC.

In its sample, this clonotype was seen a few times. The rearrangement joins TRBV12-3 or TRBV12-4 to TRBJ1-4; possibly TRBD1 for D (5 bases). The CDR3 contains 13 residues. V was cut by 5 bases and J by 5 bases, with 9 bases left in between. The CDR3 loop reads CASSGAVNEKLFF. Written as DNA, the CDR3 is TGTGCCAGCAGTGGGGCAGTAAATGAAAAACTGTTTTTT.

The V gene is TRBV14, the J gene TRBJ1-5; no clear D gene. Germline CDR1 is SGHDN and CDR2 is FVKESK. CDR3 length: 13 amino acids. V was cut by 2 bases and J by 7 bases, with 9 bases left in between. CDR3 DNA: TGTGCCAGCAGCCAACAGATAGGGCAGCCCCAGCATTTT. This encodes CASSQQIGQPQHF.

The CDR3 nucleotides read TGTGCCAGCAGCTTTTTACCCCGGGGGGCCACCGCGACCCAGTACTTC. It yields the protein CASSFLPRGATATQYF. This chain links TRBV7-3 with TRBJ2-5; a weak D match, TRBD2 (7 bases). This CDR3 is 16 amino acids long. V lost 3 bases, J lost 7 bases, and 21 bases lay in between. Per the germline V gene, CDR1 is SGHTA and CDR2 is FQGTGA.

This clonotype was counted only a few times. The rearrangement joins TRBV6-5 to TRBJ2-7, with 11 bases aligning to TRBD1. The germline V gene encodes CDR1 MNHEY and CDR2 SVGAGI. The CDR3 runs 14 residues. Trimming took 8 bases from V and 7 from J; bases not matched to a gene: 10. The CDR3 is CASGWRTGGREQYF. The CDR3, as DNA: TGTGCCAGCGGCTGGAGGACAGGGGGCCGAGAGCAGTACTTC.

The chain has TRBV7-3 and TRBJ2-3; perhaps TRBD1 as D (5 bases). CDR1 and CDR2 (germline): SGHTA, FQGTGA. This CDR3 is 14 amino acids long. V was cut by 0 bases and J by 6 bases, with 10 bases left in between. The CDR3 is CASSLTPRADTQYF. CDR3 nucleotides: TGTGCCAGCAGCTTAACCCCCAGGGCCGATACGCAGTATTTT.

This clonotype occurred a few times. V usage is TRBV5-1 and J usage is TRBJ2-7; the match to TRBD2 covers 12 bases. The CDR3 has 15 residues. From germline, CDR1 is SGHRS and CDR2 YFSETQ. Losses at the gene ends were 4 bases for V and 2 bases for J; bases not matched to a gene: 4. The CDR3 loop is CASSPGLAGAYEQYV. CDR3 coding DNA: TGCGCCAGCAGCCCGGGACTAGCGGGCGCCTACGAGCAGTACGTC.

This clonotype has a handful of counts. The CDR3 DNA reads TGTGCCAGCAGGTCTGGAGGGCAGACCCAGTACTTC. This translates into CASRSGGQTQYF. The chain uses TRBV7-2 and TRBJ2-5; tentative D call: TRBD2 (6 bases). This CDR3 has 12 residues. V was cut by 6 bases and J by 6 bases, with 11 bases left in between. From germline, CDR1 is SGHTA and CDR2 FQGNSA.

This clonotype was recorded many times. J is TRBJ2-3 and V is TRBV7-8, with D tentatively TRBD2 (6 bases). This CDR3 contains 15 residues. Germline CDR1 SGHVS, CDR2 FQNEAQ. V was cut by 1 base and J by 2 bases, with 10 bases left in between. The CDR3 DNA is TGTGCCAGCAGCTTAGGGCGGGGACTCACAGATACGCAGTATTTT. Its translation is CASSLGRGLTDTQYF.

V is TRBV4-3 and J is TRBJ2-7, with D possibly being TRBD1 (6 bases). The germline V gene has CDR1 LGHNA and CDR2 YSLEER. CDR3 length equals 14 residues. V lost 4 bases, J lost 3 bases, and 13 bases lay in between. As DNA, the CDR3 is TGCGCCAGCAGCCGGAACAGGGAAGGCTACGAGCAGTACTTC. This gives the protein CASSRNREGYEQYF.

The chain links TRBV6-2 or TRBV6-3 to TRBJ2-2; possibly TRBD1 for D (6 bases). The V and J ends lost 7 bases and 7 bases respectively, with 19 bases between them. The CDR3 is 15 amino acids. CDR1 is MNHEY, CDR2 SVGEGT, per germline. The CDR3 sequence: CASTPVGALNGELFF. Here the CDR3 DNA reads TGTGCCAGCACCCCGGTGGGGGCGCTAAACGGGGAGCTGTTTTTT.

The table lists this clonotype with a few counts. This sequence joins TRBV7-9 and TRBJ2-7; D tentatively reads TRBD1 or TRBD2 (5 bases each). The CDR3 consists of 16 residues. V was cut by 3 bases and J by 4 bases, with 19 bases left in between. Germline V gene lookup returns CDR1 SEHNR and CDR2 FQNEAQ (reference sequence). Here the CDR3 reads CASSFPTGRAQYEQYF. DNA for the CDR3: TGTGCCAGCAGCTTTCCCACGGGGCGGGCTCAATACGAGCAGTACTTC.

The V and J genes are TRBV6-6 and TRBJ2-4; the D call may be TRBD1 or TRBD2 (5 bases each). The CDR3 is 13 amino acids. CDR1 and CDR2 from the germline V gene are MNHNY and SVGAGI (reference sequence). Deletions cut 8 bases from V and 7 bases from J, with 15 bases between. The CDR3 DNA is TGTGCCAGCGGCCTTGGTTGGGGGAACATTCAGTACTTC. This codes for CASGLGWGNIQYF.

The sample holds a few counts of this clonotype. The rearrangement uses TRBV4-1 and TRBJ2-7; no definite D call. CDR1 is MGHRA, CDR2 YSYEKL, per germline. V dropped 3 bases and J dropped 1 base, with 10 bases sitting between them. This CDR3 has 14 residues. CDR3 sequence (DNA): TGCGCCAGCAGCCAGTATGTGGGTTCCTACGAGCAGTACTTC. Translated: CASSQYVGSYEQYF.

This chain joins TRBV6-6 and TRBJ2-1; D unresolved. V was pared by 2 bases and J by 6 bases, with 11 bases between. Germline CDR1 reads MNHNY; CDR2 reads SVGAGI (reference sequence). The CDR3 is 14 amino acids. The CDR3 sequence: CASSYQTGPNEQFF. The DNA for the CDR3 is TGTGCCAGCAGTTACCAAACTGGCCCCAATGAGCAGTTCTTC.

This chain's CDR3 is CASTGGTRRTNEKLFF. CDR3 DNA: TGTGCCAGCACGGGTGGCACGCGGCGGACTAATGAAAAACTGTTTTTT. This chain links TRBV12-3 or TRBV12-4 with TRBJ1-4; D is unclear. The CDR3 sequence is 16 residues long. The V gene lost 7 bases and the J gene lost 2 bases, with 17 bases spanning the gap.

The rearrangement links TRBV20-1 to TRBJ2-2; TRBD1 agrees at 11 bases. V dropped 3 bases and J dropped 3; count of bases not matched to a gene: 15. Germline CDR1 and CDR2: DFQATT and SNEGSKA (reference sequence). CDR3 length: 19 residues. This CDR3 is CSARKEPGTGGYYTGELFF. CDR3 DNA: TGCAGTGCTAGGAAAGAACCCGGGACAGGGGGTTATTACACCGGGGAGCTGTTTTTT.

As for this clonotype: A read error may produce the germline difference seen at one junction end. V is TRBV9 and J is TRBJ2-3; TRBD1 or TRBD2 may be the D gene (5 bases each). The CDR3 contains 17 residues. Per the germline V gene, CDR1 is SGDLS and CDR2 is YYNGEE. In DNA form, the CDR3 reads TGTGCCAGCAGCCTCGAGGGAAGGGGCGTCAGCACAGATACGAAGTATTTT. This translates into CASSLEGRGVSTDTKYF.

About this clonotype: A much larger clone lies a single base off, so this may be a read error. The genes are TRBV5-1 and TRBJ2-1; TRBD2 agrees at 11 bases. CDR3 length: 15 residues. Germline CDR1 and CDR2: SGHRS and YFSETQ. With V trimmed by 3 bases and J by 3 bases, 2 bases remained unmatched. Here the CDR3 reads CASSSGTSGYNEQFF. The CDR3 DNA is TGCGCCAGCAGCTCCGGGACTAGCGGCTACAATGAGCAGTTCTTC. Combining the CDR3 with reference TRBV5-1 and TRBJ2-1 gives the whole variable domain KAGVTQTPRYLIKTRGQQVTLSCSPISGHRSVSWYQQTPGQGLQFLFEYFSETQRNKGNFPGRFSGRQFSNSRSEMNVSTLELGDSALYLCASSSGTSGYNEQFFGPGTRLTVL.

There are a few counts of this clonotype. This chain joins TRBV14 and TRBJ1-5; a weak D match, TRBD1 (5 bases). The ends were cut back, 2 bases at V and 6 bases at J, with 8 bases in the middle. CDR3 length: 13 amino acids. CDR1 is SGHDN and CDR2 is FVKESK in the germline V gene. CDR3 amino acids: CASSQFGGQPQHF. In DNA, the CDR3 is TGTGCCAGCAGCCAATTCGGGGGTCAGCCCCAGCATTTT. Complete variable domain (other parts from reference TRBV14 and TRBJ1-5): EAGVTQFPSHSVIEKGQTVTLRCDPISGHDNLYWYRRVMGKEIKFLLHFVKESKQDESGMPNNRFLAERTGGTYSTLKVQPAELEDSGVYFCASSQFGGQPQHFGDGTRLSIL.

This clonotype has at least ten counts. This chain uses TRBV7-8 with TRBJ1-5; TRBD1 aligns across 7 bases. Germline assignment: CDR1 SGHVS and CDR2 FQNEAQ. The V and J ends lost 5 bases and 6 bases, in that order; junction bases with no gene match: 16. The CDR3 has 17 residues. CDR3 region: CASSLSLQGRRGQPQHF. CDR3 DNA: TGTGCCAGCAGCCTCTCTCTACAGGGGCGTCGGGGTCAGCCCCAGCATTTT.

There are a few counts of this clonotype. The rearrangement joins TRBV7-9 to TRBJ2-7; 7 nucleotides align to TRBD1. V dropped 1 base and J dropped 6; count of bases not matched to a gene: 9. The CDR3 loop spans 15 amino acids. Germline CDR1 reads SEHNR; CDR2 reads FQNEAQ (reference sequence). The CDR3 protein is CASSLEVRGFSEQYF. The CDR3 bases are TGTGCCAGCAGCTTAGAGGTCAGGGGGTTCTCCGAGCAGTACTTC.

This clonotype was recorded a few times. The chain joins TRBV7-9 to TRBJ2-7; perhaps TRBD1 as D (5 bases). Deletions cut 4 bases from V and 2 bases from J, with 15 bases between. The CDR3 is made up of 15 amino acids. CDR1 and CDR2 (germline): SEHNR, FQNEAQ (reference sequence). The CDR3: CASSYGQSSPYEQYF. CDR3 DNA sequence: TGTGCCAGCAGCTACGGACAAAGCTCCCCCTACGAGCAGTACTTC.

The rearrangement joins TRBV29-1 to TRBJ2-3; D possibly matches TRBD1 or TRBD2 (6 bases each). Germline CDR1 is SQVTM and CDR2 is ANQGSEA. The CDR3 length is 16 residues. The germline V and J ends were trimmed by 2 bases and 4 bases, with 19 bases remaining between them. The CDR3 DNA is TGCAGCGTTGAACTGGGAGCGGAGGGGGTCGCAGATACGCAGTATTTT. It is translated as CSVELGAEGVADTQYF.

The sample holds one count of this clonotype. This chain uses TRBV12-3 or TRBV12-4 with TRBJ2-2; D perhaps matches TRBD1 (5 bases). With 7 bases removed from V and 6 bases from J, the gap between germline ends came to 15 bases. This CDR3 spans 14 amino acids. CDR3 nucleotide sequence: TGTGCCAGCATCAGAGACAGCAGGGCCGGGGAGCTGTTTTTT. It encodes CASIRDSRAGELFF.

The chain is built from TRBV4-3 and TRBJ2-3; TRBD2 aligns across 9 bases. There are 19 residues in the CDR3. Germline V gene sequence: CDR1 LGHNA, CDR2 YSLEER. V lost 0 bases and J lost 7; bases outside the gene matches: 17. CDR3 loop: CASSQEPAGGAERENTQYF. The CDR3 DNA reads TGCGCCAGCAGCCAAGAGCCGGCGGGGGGGGCGGAGCGAGAAAATACGCAGTATTTT.

The rearrangement joins TRBV10-3 to TRBJ2-2; no clear D. This CDR3 contains 15 residues. CDR1 and CDR2 from the germline V gene are ENHRY and SYGVKD. Deletions cut 0 bases from V and 5 bases from J, with 10 bases between. The CDR3 region is CAISESDGWTGELFF. For the CDR3, the DNA is TGTGCCATCAGTGAGTCAGACGGGTGGACCGGGGAGCTGTTTTTT.

The chain links TRBV19 to TRBJ2-1; D is possibly TRBD1 (5 bases). Per the germline V gene, CDR1 is LNHDA and CDR2 is SQIVND (reference sequence). This CDR3 is 14 amino acids long. V was pared by 6 bases and J by 3 bases, with 12 bases between. Here the CDR3 DNA reads TGTGCCAGTAGCACAGGTCCAAGCTACAATGAGCAGTTCTTC. Amino acid sequence: CASSTGPSYNEQFF.